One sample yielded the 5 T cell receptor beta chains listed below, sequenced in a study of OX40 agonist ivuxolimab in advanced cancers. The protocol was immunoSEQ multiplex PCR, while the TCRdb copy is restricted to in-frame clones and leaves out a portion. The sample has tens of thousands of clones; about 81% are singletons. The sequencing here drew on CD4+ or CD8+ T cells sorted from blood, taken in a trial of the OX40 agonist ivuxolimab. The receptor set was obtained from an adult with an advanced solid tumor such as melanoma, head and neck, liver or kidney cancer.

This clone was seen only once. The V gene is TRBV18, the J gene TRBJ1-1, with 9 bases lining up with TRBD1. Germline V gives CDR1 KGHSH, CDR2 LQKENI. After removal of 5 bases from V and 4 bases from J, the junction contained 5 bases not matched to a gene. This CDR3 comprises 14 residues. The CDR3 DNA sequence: TGTGCCAGCTCAAGTCAGGGACAGGGCACTGAAGCTTTCTTT. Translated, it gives CASSSQGQGTEAFF. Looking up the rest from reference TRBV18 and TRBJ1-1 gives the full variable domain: NAGVMQNPRHLVRRRGQEARLRCSPMKGHSHVYWYRQLPEEGLKFMVYLQKENIIDESGMPKERFSAEFPKEGPSILRIQQVVRGDSAAYFCASSSQGQGTEAFFGQGTRLTVV.

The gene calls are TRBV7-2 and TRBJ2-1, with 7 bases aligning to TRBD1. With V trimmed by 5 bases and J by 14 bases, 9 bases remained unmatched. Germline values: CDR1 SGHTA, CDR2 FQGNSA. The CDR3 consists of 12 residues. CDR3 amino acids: CASSLETGAKFF. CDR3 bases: TGTGCCAGCAGCCTAGAAACAGGGGCGAAGTTCTTC.

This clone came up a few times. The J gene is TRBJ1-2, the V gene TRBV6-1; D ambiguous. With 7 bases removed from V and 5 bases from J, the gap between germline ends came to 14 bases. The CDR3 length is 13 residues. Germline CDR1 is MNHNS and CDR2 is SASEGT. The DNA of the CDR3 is TGTGCCAGCACCAACCCGACCGGGTATGGCTACACCTTC. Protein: CASTNPTGYGYTF.

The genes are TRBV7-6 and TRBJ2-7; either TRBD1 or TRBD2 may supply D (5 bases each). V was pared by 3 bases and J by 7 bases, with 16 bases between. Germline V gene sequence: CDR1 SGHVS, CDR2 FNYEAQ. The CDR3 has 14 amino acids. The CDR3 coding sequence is TGTGCCAGCAGCTTGGAGTGGGGGTCGGGAGAGCAGTACTTC. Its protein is CASSLEWGSGEQYF.

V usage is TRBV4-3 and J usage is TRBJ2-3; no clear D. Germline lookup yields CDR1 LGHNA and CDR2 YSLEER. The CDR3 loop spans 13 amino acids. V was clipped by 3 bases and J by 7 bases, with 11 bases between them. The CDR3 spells CASSQVLGNTQYF. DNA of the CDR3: TGCGCCAGCAGCCAGGTCCTAGGTAATACGCAGTATTTT.